A single sample gave rise to the 9 T cell receptor beta chains below, sequenced in a study of technical replicates of blood from several donors. Generated by immunoSEQ multiplex PCR, the TCRdb table keeps only in-frame clones and is missing some. Here the sample spans around 100,000 clones, about 95% being singletons. Sequences were obtained from T cells isolated from PBMCs. The receptor source for this set is a human donor in good health.

J is TRBJ1-1 and V is TRBV30, with D tentatively TRBD1 (5 bases). CDR1 is GTSNPN, CDR2 SVGIG, per germline (reference sequence). Trimming removed 4 bases at V and 5 bases at J, with 11 bases between. This CDR3 comprises 12 residues. The CDR3 sequence is CAWNSGGTEAFF. The CDR3 DNA follows: TGTGCCTGGAATTCGGGGGGGACTGAAGCTTTCTTT.

The V and J genes are TRBV11-2 and TRBJ1-5, with 7 bases aligning to TRBD1. This CDR3 is built from 15 residues. Trimming removed 5 bases from V and 6 bases from J; junction bases left unmatched: 10. Per germline, CDR1 SGHAT and CDR2 FQNNGV. This CDR3 reads CASSLGVGGFQPQHF. The CDR3 bases are TGTGCCAGCAGCCTAGGGGTAGGGGGCTTTCAGCCCCAGCATTTT.

The V call is TRBV4-2, the J call TRBJ2-7; D is undetermined. The CDR3 has 13 amino acids. Trimming pared 5 bases from V and 2 bases from J, leaving 10 bases between. CDR1 is LGHNA, CDR2 YNFKEQ, per germline. CDR3 sequence reads: CASSLSSTYEQYF. In DNA form, the CDR3 reads TGTGCCAGCAGCTTGAGTAGCACCTACGAGCAGTACTTC.

The chain couples TRBV10-3 to TRBJ2-7; 10 nucleotides agree with TRBD1. There are 14 residues in the CDR3. The trim removed 6 bases at V and 3 bases at J, leaving 5 bases unmatched. Germline-derived CDR1 and CDR2 are ENHRY and SYGVKD. The CDR3 coding sequence is TGTGCCATCAGGGACAGGGGGAAGTACTACGAGCAGTACTTC. It translates to CAIRDRGKYYEQYF.

This chain connects TRBV7-6 to TRBJ2-3; D uncertain. V was pared by 4 bases and J by 2 bases, with 19 bases between. The CDR3 is 17 residues long. CDR1 and CDR2 (germline): SGHVS, FNYEAQ. The DNA of the CDR3 is TGTGCCAGCAGCTCCCCGGCGCGAGGTCTCGCCACAGATACGCAGTATTTT. Translation: CASSSPARGLATDTQYF.

The V call is TRBV19, the J call TRBJ1-2; no clear D gene. Trimming cost V 3 bases and J 5 bases, with 13 bases left between them. Germline V gives CDR1 LNHDA, CDR2 SQIVND (reference sequence). CDR3 size: 14 residues. The CDR3 here is CASSIEGEGYGYTF. The DNA of the CDR3 is TGTGCCAGTAGTATTGAGGGAGAGGGATATGGCTACACCTTC.

The chain employs TRBV7-8 and TRBJ2-3, with TRBD2 identical over 7 bases. The CDR3 length is 14 residues. The germline gives CDR1 SGHVS, CDR2 FQNEAQ. Germline trimming cut 8 bases from V and 4 bases from J; bases unmatched to any gene: 9. CDR3 in DNA: TGTGCCAGCCACCTAGCGGCTAATGCAGATACGCAGTATTTT. Translation gives CASHLAANADTQYF.

CDR3 in DNA: TGTGCCAGTAGTGATTCGCTCAGGGGGCGAGCTTTCTTT. It translates to CASSDSLRGRAFF. The chain couples TRBV19 to TRBJ1-1, with 8 nucleotides matching TRBD1. CDR1 LNHDA and CDR2 SQIVND come from the germline V gene (reference sequence). This CDR3 has 13 amino acids. The junction had 9 bases not matched to a gene; V was cut back by 5 bases and J by 10 bases.

The chain links TRBV30 to TRBJ1-1, with 10 nucleotides matching TRBD1. The CDR3 totals 12 residues. Germline CDR1 reads GTSNPN; CDR2 reads SVGIG (reference sequence). The junction had 11 bases not matched to a gene; V was cut back by 8 bases and J by 11 bases. This CDR3 reads CAGGQGRFGAFF. As DNA, the CDR3 is TGTGCCGGGGGACAGGGGAGGTTCGGGGCTTTCTTT.